A selection of T cell receptor beta chains follows, all from one sample in a study of blood T cell repertoires in COVID-19. Using immunoSEQ multiplex PCR, the repertoire was profiled, and TCRdb retains in-frame clones only, with some absent. Of roughly 330,000 clones listed, over 80% are singletons. What was sequenced was peripheral blood. These receptor sequences come from a man aged 30 to 39 with COVID-19, enrolled during active disease. CDR3s include the opening cysteine and the closing phenylalanine or tryptophan. A D gene is named only where the DNA matches it firmly. Only some rows state a clone size, as once, few, many or a class for expanded clones.

D: NA; V: TRBV7-9; size: NA; J: TRBJ2-7; CDR3: CASSLAQAAYEQYF; DNA: TGTGCCAGCAGCTTAGCCCAAGCTGCCTACGAGCAGTACTTC
D: NA; V: TRBV2; size: once; J: TRBJ2-2; CDR3: CASRYMTGELFF; DNA: TGTGCCAGCAGGTACATGACCGGGGAGCTGTTTTTT
D: TRBD1; V: TRBV3-1/TRBV3-2; size: NA; J: TRBJ1-6; CDR3: CASSQGTGESPLHF; DNA: TGTGCCAGCAGCCAAGGGACAGGGGAATCACCCCTCCACTTT
D: TRBD1; V: TRBV4-1; size: NA; J: TRBJ1-6; CDR3: CASSPGTGWSPLHF; DNA: TGCGCCAGCAGCCCAGGGACAGGGTGGTCACCCCTCCACTTT
D: TRBD2; V: TRBV27; size: NA; J: TRBJ2-7; CDR3: CASSPRTSGSSPYEQYF; DNA: TGTGCCAGCAGTCCACGGACTAGCGGGAGTTCACCCTACGAGCAGTACTTC
D: TRBD1; V: TRBV6-5; size: NA; J: TRBJ1-6; CDR3: CASSYSGQGKAPLHF; DNA: TGTGCCAGCAGTTACTCGGGACAGGGGAAAGCACCCCTCCACTTT
D: TRBD2; V: TRBV9; size: NA; J: TRBJ2-1; CDR3: CASTARTSVAGSDEQFF; DNA: TGTGCCAGCACAGCCAGGACTAGCGTTGCGGGTTCGGATGAGCAGTTCTTC
D: TRBD1; V: TRBV28; size: NA; J: TRBJ1-5; CDR3: CASRHQGVSQPQHF; DNA: TGTGCCAGCAGGCACCAGGGGGTAAGTCAGCCCCAGCATTTT
D: TRBD2; V: TRBV5-1; size: NA; J: TRBJ2-5; CDR3: CASSLDPPAGGETQYF; DNA: TGCGCCAGCAGCTTGGACCCCCCGGCGGGGGGGGAGACCCAGTACTTC
D: TRBD1; V: TRBV19; size: once; J: TRBJ1-5; CDR3: CASSMSSRGNQPQHF; DNA: TGTGCCAGTAGTATGAGTTCCAGGGGGAATCAGCCCCAGCATTTT
D: NA; V: TRBV29-1; size: NA; J: TRBJ2-5; CDR3: CSAGRRQVWETQYF; DNA: TGCAGCGCCGGAAGAAGACAGGTCTGGGAGACCCAGTACTTC
D: NA; V: TRBV9; size: NA; J: TRBJ1-2; CDR3: CASSAPQGSYGYTF; DNA: TGTGCCAGCAGCGCTCCACAGGGATCCTATGGCTACACCTTC
D: TRBD1; V: TRBV4-3; size: NA; J: TRBJ2-3; CDR3: CASRGQGTDTQYF; DNA: TGCGCCAGCAGAGGACAGGGCACAGATACGCAGTATTTT
D: TRBD2; V: TRBV3-1/TRBV3-2; size: few; J: TRBJ2-5; CDR3: CASSPSGRKETQYF; DNA: TGTGCCAGCAGCCCTAGCGGTAGGAAAGAGACCCAGTACTTC
D: TRBD1; V: TRBV6-6; size: NA; J: TRBJ2-1; CDR3: CASSFRDRGPEQFF; DNA: TGTGCCAGCAGTTTCCGGGACAGGGGGCCTGAGCAGTTCTTC
D: TRBD1; V: TRBV5-3; size: NA; J: TRBJ1-5; CDR3: CARSLVKRDRVSNQPQHF; DNA: TGTGCCAGAAGCTTGGTCAAACGGGACAGGGTCAGCAATCAGCCCCAGCATTTT
D: TRBD1; V: TRBV19; size: few; J: TRBJ1-4; CDR3: CASARTGEDEKLFF; DNA: TGTGCCAGTGCTAGGACAGGGGAAGATGAAAAACTGTTTTTT
D: NA; V: TRBV7-9; size: once; J: TRBJ2-1; CDR3: CASTVDSRGYNEQFF; DNA: TGTGCCAGCACCGTGGACAGTAGGGGATACAATGAGCAGTTCTTC
D: NA; V: TRBV12-5; size: NA; J: TRBJ1-2; CDR3: CASGWESYGYTF; DNA: TGTGCTAGTGGATGGGAGAGCTATGGCTACACCTTC
D: TRBD1; V: TRBV5-1; size: NA; J: TRBJ1-2; CDR3: CASSLGLQTQGEYGYTF; DNA: TGCGCCAGCAGCTTGGGGCTTCAAACTCAGGGGGAATATGGCTACACCTTC
D: TRBD2; V: TRBV9; size: NA; J: TRBJ2-1; CDR3: CASSAGTSAYNEQFF; DNA: TGTGCCAGCAGCGCCGGGACTAGCGCCTACAATGAGCAGTTCTTC
D: NA; V: TRBV6-5; size: NA; J: TRBJ2-3; CDR3: CASRRDSPYTDTQYF; DNA: TGTGCCAGCAGGCGGGACAGCCCTTATACAGATACGCAGTATTTT
D: TRBD1; V: TRBV27; size: NA; J: TRBJ1-6; CDR3: CASSLRAGQGPNNSPLHF; DNA: TGTGCCAGCAGTTTACGGGCGGGACAGGGGCCCAATAATTCACCCCTCCACTTT
D: NA; V: TRBV6-5; size: NA; J: TRBJ2-7; CDR3: CASSTTEGYEQYF; DNA: TGTGCCAGCAGTACCACCGAGGGTTACGAGCAGTACTTC
D: NA; V: TRBV7-9; size: NA; J: TRBJ2-1; CDR3: CASSLGLSYNEQFF; DNA: TGTGCCAGCAGCTTAGGTCTATCCTACAATGAGCAGTTCTTC
D: NA; V: TRBV21-1; size: NA; J: TRBJ1-2; CDR3: CASSKTSDRDRGRYGYTF; DNA: TGTGCCAGCAGCAAAACCTCTGATCGGGACAGGGGGCGTTATGGCTACACCTTC
D: NA; V: TRBV7-3; size: NA; J: TRBJ1-1; CDR3: CASSPGGAVNTEAFF; DNA: TGTGCCAGCAGCCCTGGAGGGGCAGTAAACACTGAAGCTTTCTTT
D: TRBD1; V: TRBV7-9; size: NA; J: TRBJ1-3; CDR3: CASSSRTGGGNTIYF; DNA: TGTGCCAGCAGCTCCCGGACAGGGGGGGGAAACACCATATATTTT
D: TRBD1; V: TRBV29-1; size: NA; J: TRBJ2-3; CDR3: CSVDKGQDTDTQYF; DNA: TGCAGCGTTGATAAGGGACAGGACACAGATACGCAGTATTTT
D: NA; V: TRBV9; size: NA; J: TRBJ2-1; CDR3: CASSVSGRYNEQFF; DNA: TGTGCCAGCAGCGTGTCAGGGAGGTACAATGAGCAGTTCTTC
D: TRBD1; V: TRBV19; size: NA; J: TRBJ2-1; CDR3: CASSTYPGTGPRNEQFF; DNA: TGTGCCAGTAGTACCTATCCCGGGACAGGGCCGAGAAATGAGCAGTTCTTC
D: TRBD1; V: TRBV5-4; size: NA; J: TRBJ2-5; CDR3: CASSPTGRGQETQYF; DNA: TGTGCCAGCAGCCCGACTGGCAGGGGGCAAGAGACCCAGTACTTC
D: TRBD2; V: TRBV7-8; size: NA; J: TRBJ2-4; CDR3: CASSIQTSEKNIQYF; DNA: TGTGCCAGCAGCATCCAGACTAGCGAGAAAAACATTCAGTACTTC
D: TRBD1; V: TRBV19; size: NA; J: TRBJ1-2; CDR3: CASILTGGAFGYTF; DNA: TGTGCCAGTATTCTAACAGGGGGCGCGTTTGGCTACACCTTC
D: TRBD2; V: TRBV6-5; size: few; J: TRBJ2-1; CDR3: CAGSNGRSSYNEQFF; DNA: TGTGCCGGATCGAACGGGAGGAGCTCCTACAATGAGCAGTTCTTC
D: NA; V: TRBV15; size: once; J: TRBJ1-3; CDR3: CATSRTEGDTIYF; DNA: TGTGCCACCAGCAGAACCGAGGGGGACACCATATATTTT
D: NA; V: TRBV7-2; size: NA; J: TRBJ1-3; CDR3: CASSVTPTGNTIYF; DNA: TGTGCCAGCAGCGTGACACCGACTGGAAACACCATATATTTT
D: NA; V: TRBV13; size: NA; J: TRBJ2-7; CDR3: CASSPGWAYEQYF; DNA: TGTGCCAGCAGCCCAGGATGGGCCTACGAGCAGTACTTC
D: NA; V: TRBV7-3; size: NA; J: TRBJ2-2; CDR3: CASSLTWNTGELFF; DNA: TGTGCCAGCAGCTTAACCTGGAACACCGGGGAGCTGTTTTTT
D: NA; V: TRBV5-4; size: NA; J: TRBJ1-2; CDR3: CASSLDTVGPNYGYTF; DNA: TGTGCCAGCAGCTTGGATACGGTGGGGCCTAACTATGGCTACACCTTC
D: TRBD1; V: TRBV27; size: once; J: TRBJ2-7; CDR3: CASSRDRDYEQYF; DNA: TGTGCCAGCAGCCGGGACAGGGACTACGAGCAGTACTTC
D: TRBD1; V: TRBV9; size: once; J: TRBJ1-1; CDR3: CASSETGGSEAFF; DNA: TGTGCCAGCAGTGAGACAGGGGGCAGTGAAGCTTTCTTT
D: TRBD2; V: TRBV7-2; size: NA; J: TRBJ2-1; CDR3: CASSLGLAGTIQFF; DNA: TGTGCCAGCAGCTTGGGACTAGCGGGAACGATTCAGTTCTTC
D: TRBD1; V: TRBV2; size: NA; J: TRBJ2-1; CDR3: CASSEGQGVYNEQFF; DNA: TGTGCCAGCAGTGAGGGACAGGGGGTCTACAATGAGCAGTTCTTC
D: TRBD2; V: TRBV27; size: few; J: TRBJ2-1; CDR3: CASMRAGGYNEQFF; DNA: TGTGCCAGCATGAGGGCGGGGGGCTACAATGAGCAGTTCTTC